These 10 T cell receptor beta chains originate from one sample sequenced in a study of metastatic and nonmetastatic thyroid tumors. No treatment of any kind had been given to any patient before thyroid surgery. TCRdb reprocessed the PCR reads using MiXCR. The sample includes 9,000 to 13,000 clones, roughly 32% of them seen just once. Material for sequencing was tumor tissue. Every receptor here comes from a female donor with papillary thyroid cancer or a benign thyroid nodule (not recorded which). Some clones in this sample may be carry-over from other donors' samples.

The J gene is TRBJ2-7, the V gene TRBV27, with a tentative D call TRBD2 (6 bases). CDR3 length: 15 residues. The ends were cut back, 0 bases at V and 3 bases at J, with 12 bases in the middle. CDR1 and CDR2 from the germline V gene are MNHEY and SMNVEV (reference sequence). The CDR3 spells CASSLSTGGLYEQYF. The DNA for the CDR3 is TGTGCCAGCAGTTTATCCACCGGAGGGCTCTACGAGCAGTACTTC.

The J gene is TRBJ2-7, the V gene TRBV4-2; 9 bases fit TRBD1. With V trimmed by 1 base and J by 5 bases, 3 bases remained unmatched. The germline CDR1 and CDR2 sequences are LGHNA and YNFKEQ. This CDR3 comprises 14 residues. The CDR3 sequence: CASSQGDRVNEQYF. Here the CDR3 DNA reads TGTGCCAGCAGCCAAGGGGACAGGGTCAACGAGCAGTACTTC.

The chain links TRBV5-8 to TRBJ1-2; D is unclear. This CDR3 has 12 residues. Per germline, CDR1 SGHTS and CDR2 YDEGEE. V gave up 2 bases and J gave up 8 bases, with 10 bases separating them. CDR3 DNA: TGTGCCAGCAGCTTACGGCCGGGGGGCTACACCTTC. It codes for CASSLRPGGYTF.

By sample share, this clone is medium-sized. The V call is TRBV7-9, the J call TRBJ2-7, with 7 bases that match TRBD1. The V gene's germline CDR1 is SEHNR and CDR2 FQNEAQ (reference sequence). Unmatched junction bases numbered 3, after V lost 1 base and J lost 3 bases. This CDR3 contains 14 residues. CDR3 loop: CASSLGDSLYEQYF. The CDR3 DNA reads TGTGCCAGCAGCTTAGGGGACAGTCTCTACGAGCAGTACTTC.

In its sample, this clone ranks as medium-sized (0.01 to 0.1%). This chain joins TRBV20-1 and TRBJ2-1; the D call may be TRBD1 or TRBD2 (5 bases each). The CDR3 length is 15 residues. CDR1 and CDR2 (germline): DFQATT, SNEGSKA (reference sequence). V was cut by 3 bases and J by 6 bases, with 18 bases left in between. CDR3 sequence (DNA): TGCAGTGCTAGGGATTTCGGGGCTAACCTCAATGAGCAGTTCTTC. It encodes CSARDFGANLNEQFF.

In its sample, this clone ranks as medium-sized. V is TRBV19 and J is TRBJ1-1; TRBD1 aligns across 7 bases. The germline CDR1 and CDR2 sequences are LNHDA and SQIVND (reference sequence). With 4 bases clipped from V and 0 bases from J, the junction kept 5 bases outside the gene matches. The CDR3 has 15 amino acids. Written as DNA, the CDR3 is TGTGCCAGTAGTACAGGGGGAGGAGTGAACACTGAAGCTTTCTTT. Protein product: CASSTGGGVNTEAFF.

Judged by abundance, this clone is medium-sized (0.01 to 0.1%). J is TRBJ1-4 and V is TRBV7-8; D perhaps matches TRBD1 (6 bases). CDR1 is SGHVS and CDR2 is FQNEAQ in the germline V gene. The length of the CDR3 is 14 residues. V was trimmed by 7 bases and J by 6 bases, leaving 15 bases between them. The CDR3 is CASKPPGTYEKLFF. The CDR3 DNA reads TGTGCCAGCAAGCCGCCCGGGACATATGAAAAACTGTTTTTT.

Remarks on this clone: A junction boundary mismatches the germline segment, possibly from a read error. CDR3 nucleotides: TGCGCCGGCAGCTTGGTAGGGGCGCGTTCTAGCACAGATACGCAGTATTTT. Encoded protein: CAGSLVGARSSTDTQYF. V gene TRBV5-1 combines with J gene TRBJ2-3, with a weak D call TRBD1 (5 bases). Germline loops: CDR1 SGHRS, CDR2 YFSETQ. The CDR3 extends over 17 amino acids.

This chain connects TRBV30 to TRBJ1-6; a possible D gene is TRBD1 (5 bases). V was cut by 4 bases and J by 8 bases, with 12 bases left in between. Germline V gene lookup returns CDR1 GTSNPN and CDR2 SVGIG (reference sequence). The CDR3 has 13 amino acids. CDR3 sequence (DNA): TGTGCCTGGAAGGTGACAGTAGATTCACCCCTCCACTTT. Protein product: CAWKVTVDSPLHF. Together with reference TRBV30 and TRBJ1-6, the CDR3 gives the full variable domain: SQTIHQWPATLVQPVGSPLSLECTVEGTSNPNLYWYRQAAGRGLQLLFYSVGIGQISSEVPQNLSASRPQDRQFILSSKKLLLSDSGFYLCAWKVTVDSPLHFGNGTRLTVT.

As DNA, the CDR3 is TGTGCCAGCAATCCGGGGGGTGGCGAGCAGTACTTC. Its translation: CASNPGGGEQYF. This rearrangement joins TRBV12-3 or TRBV12-4 to TRBJ2-7; TRBD2 aligns across 7 bases. V was pared by 7 bases and J by 6 bases, with 6 bases of the junction left unmatched. CDR3 size: 12 residues.